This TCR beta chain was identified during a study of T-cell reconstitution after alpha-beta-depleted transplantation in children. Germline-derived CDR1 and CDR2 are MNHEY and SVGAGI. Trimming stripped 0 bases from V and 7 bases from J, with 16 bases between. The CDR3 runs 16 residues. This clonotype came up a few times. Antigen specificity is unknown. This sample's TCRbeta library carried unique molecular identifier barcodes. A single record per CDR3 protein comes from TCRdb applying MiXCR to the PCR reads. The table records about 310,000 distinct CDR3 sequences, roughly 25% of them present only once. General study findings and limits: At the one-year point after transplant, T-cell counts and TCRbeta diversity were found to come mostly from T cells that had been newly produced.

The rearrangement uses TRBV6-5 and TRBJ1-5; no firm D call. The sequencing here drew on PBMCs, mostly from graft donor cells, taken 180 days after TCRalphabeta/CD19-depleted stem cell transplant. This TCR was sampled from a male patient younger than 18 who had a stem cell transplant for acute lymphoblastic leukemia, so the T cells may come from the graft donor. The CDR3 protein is CASSYSKGSGWQPQHF. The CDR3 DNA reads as TGTGCCAGCAGTTACTCGAAAGGGTCGGGGTGGCAGCCCCAGCATTTT.